This T cell receptor (beta chain) was identified during a study of OX40 agonist ivuxolimab in advanced cancers. Study at large: A mean age of around 63 years, range roughly 20 to 80, was recorded, and 80% to 90% were male.

General study results and limits: Averaging showed that CD8+ T cells had more expanded clones than CD4+ did. No determination was made of the antigen specificity of the expanded peripheral T cells.

Clones were sequenced by immunoSEQ multiplex PCR, and TCRdb holds only the in-frame ones, with some missing. The sample records roughly 34,000 clones, roughly nine tenths being singletons. The germline V gene encodes CDR1 SGDLS and CDR2 YYNGEE. V was cut by 4 bases and J by 3 bases, with 8 bases left in between. CDR3 length: 12 amino acids. Regarding this clone: The antigen is unknown.

The receptor was isolated from an adult with an advanced solid tumor such as melanoma, head and neck, liver or kidney cancer. V and J are TRBV9 and TRBJ2-7; D remains unclear. The source was CD4+ or CD8+ T cells sorted from blood, collected in a trial of the OX40 agonist ivuxolimab. CDR3 nucleotides: TGTGCCAGCAGCCTAGATAGCTACGAGCAGTACTTC. It encodes CASSLDSYEQYF.